A selection of T cell receptor beta chains follows, all from one sample in a study of response to subunit inactivated influenza vaccine. TCRdb ran MiXCR on the RT-PCR reads and lists one entry per CDR3 protein. This table holds hundreds of thousands of distinct CDR3 sequences, 25% found once. Sample: CD4+ T cells sorted from PBMCs, taken roughly 5 days after vaccination. The receptor set was obtained from a man over 45 who received an inactivated influenza vaccine. CDR3s include the opening cysteine and the closing phenylalanine or tryptophan. The D gene is left open where the match is weak. Not all rows give a size; the values are once, few, many and, for expanded clones, a class.

abundance: -; v_gene: TRBV9; d_gene: -; j_gene: TRBJ2-5; CDR3nt: TGTGCCAGCAGCGTCGGTCCCGAGGCGGTGACCCAGTACTTC; CDR3aa: CASSVGPEAVTQYF
abundance: few; v_gene: TRBV6-2/TRBV6-3; d_gene: -; j_gene: TRBJ2-5; CDR3nt: TGTGCCAGCAGCCGCCCTAGGCATGGAGAGACCCAGTACTTC; CDR3aa: CASSRPRHGETQYF
abundance: few; v_gene: TRBV5-1; d_gene: TRBD1; j_gene: TRBJ1-1; CDR3nt: TGCGCCAGCAGACAGGGGGCGAGGACTGAAGCTTTCTTT; CDR3aa: CASRQGARTEAFF
abundance: few; v_gene: TRBV29-1; d_gene: TRBD2; j_gene: TRBJ2-5; CDR3nt: TGCAGCGTACCGGGACTAGCGGGAGAGACCCAGTACTTC; CDR3aa: CSVPGLAGETQYF
abundance: -; v_gene: TRBV4-2; d_gene: -; j_gene: TRBJ1-4; CDR3nt: TGTGCCAGCAGCCAAGGGGACTCGGTCGGTGAAAAACTGTTTTTT; CDR3aa: CASSQGDSVGEKLFF
abundance: -; v_gene: TRBV2; d_gene: -; j_gene: TRBJ2-3; CDR3nt: TGTGCCAGCAAAACCGGGTCTCACACAGATACGCAGTATTTT; CDR3aa: CASKTGSHTDTQYF
abundance: -; v_gene: TRBV6-2/TRBV6-3; d_gene: -; j_gene: TRBJ2-1; CDR3nt: TGTGCCAGCAGTTACTCGAGAAATTGGTGGAATGAGCAGTTCTTC; CDR3aa: CASSYSRNWWNEQFF
abundance: -; v_gene: TRBV12-3/TRBV12-4; d_gene: TRBD2; j_gene: TRBJ2-1; CDR3nt: TGTGCCAGCAGTTTAATTAGCGGGAGTTACAATGAGCAGTTCTTC; CDR3aa: CASSLISGSYNEQFF
abundance: -; v_gene: TRBV7-9; d_gene: -; j_gene: TRBJ2-6; CDR3nt: TGTGCCAGCAGCGCCCCGTACTCTGGGGCCAACGTCCTGACTTTC; CDR3aa: CASSAPYSGANVLTF
abundance: -; v_gene: TRBV9; d_gene: -; j_gene: TRBJ2-7; CDR3nt: TGTGCCAGCAGCCCTTCGGCAGTTTCCTACGAGCAGTACTTC; CDR3aa: CASSPSAVSYEQYF
abundance: -; v_gene: TRBV9; d_gene: -; j_gene: TRBJ1-1; CDR3nt: TGTGCCAGCAGCGCAGTTCAGGGGCTTATCACTGAAGCTTTCTTT; CDR3aa: CASSAVQGLITEAFF
abundance: -; v_gene: TRBV5-1; d_gene: -; j_gene: TRBJ1-1; CDR3nt: TGCGCCAGCAGCTTGGGTAAAGGTTGGGACACTGAAGCTTTCTTT; CDR3aa: CASSLGKGWDTEAFF